The rows below give T cell receptor beta chains drawn from one sample of a study of OX40 agonist ivuxolimab in advanced cancers. The data were produced by immunoSEQ multiplex PCR, yet TCRdb's version contains in-frame clones alone and is incomplete. Among about 83,000 clones listed, about 92% were seen once. The material was CD4+ or CD8+ T cells sorted from blood, obtained in a trial of the OX40 agonist ivuxolimab. The receptors come from an adult with an advanced solid tumor such as melanoma, head and neck, liver or kidney cancer. Both conserved end residues are part of each CDR3. D genes are given only for firm matches. Expanded clones are given a class, and other clones once, few, many or no size at all.

D gene: TRBD1; J gene: TRBJ2-7; clone size: NA; V gene: TRBV6-6; CDR3 protein: CASSYSDRGYEQYF; CDR3 DNA: TGTGCCAGCAGTTACTCGGACAGGGGGTACGAGCAGTACTTC
D gene: NA; J gene: TRBJ2-7; clone size: NA; V gene: TRBV11-2; CDR3 protein: CASSLGTELYEQYF; CDR3 DNA: TGTGCCAGCAGCTTAGGGACAGAACTTTACGAGCAGTACTTC
D gene: TRBD1; J gene: TRBJ1-1; clone size: NA; V gene: TRBV6-1; CDR3 protein: CASRDPGGTEAFF; CDR3 DNA: TGTGCCAGCAGGGATCCAGGGGGCACTGAAGCTTTCTTT
D gene: NA; J gene: TRBJ1-5; clone size: NA; V gene: TRBV6-5; CDR3 protein: CASSYLGVNQPQHF; CDR3 DNA: TGTGCCAGCAGTTACTTAGGGGTAAATCAGCCCCAGCATTTT
D gene: NA; J gene: TRBJ2-4; clone size: NA; V gene: TRBV6-1; CDR3 protein: CASKPAKNIQYF; CDR3 DNA: TGTGCCAGCAAGCCGGCCAAAAACATTCAGTACTTC
D gene: TRBD2; J gene: TRBJ2-2; clone size: NA; V gene: TRBV19; CDR3 protein: CASSLYRTSGAGELFF; CDR3 DNA: TGTGCCAGTAGTCTCTACAGGACTAGCGGGGCCGGGGAGCTGTTTTTT
D gene: NA; J gene: TRBJ2-2; clone size: NA; V gene: TRBV7-7; CDR3 protein: CASSSGLTGELFF; CDR3 DNA: TGTGCTAGCAGCTCAGGGTTGACCGGGGAGCTGTTTTTT
D gene: NA; J gene: TRBJ2-3; clone size: NA; V gene: TRBV27; CDR3 protein: CASKQPPTDTQYF; CDR3 DNA: TGTGCCAGCAAACAGCCCCCCACAGATACGCAGTATTTT
D gene: NA; J gene: TRBJ2-3; clone size: NA; V gene: TRBV6-5; CDR3 protein: CASRDSFLTDTQYF; CDR3 DNA: TGTGCCAGCCGTGACAGTTTCCTCACAGATACGCAGTATTTT
D gene: NA; J gene: TRBJ2-7; clone size: NA; V gene: TRBV29-1; CDR3 protein: CSVVGRHEQYF; CDR3 DNA: TGCAGCGTTGTTGGCCGCCACGAGCAGTACTTC
D gene: TRBD1; J gene: TRBJ2-2; clone size: NA; V gene: TRBV27; CDR3 protein: CASSLTGATGELFF; CDR3 DNA: TGTGCCAGCAGTTTAACAGGGGCCACCGGGGAGCTGTTTTTT
D gene: TRBD1; J gene: TRBJ2-3; clone size: once; V gene: TRBV27; CDR3 protein: CASSFSTGGDTQYF; CDR3 DNA: TGTGCCAGCAGTTTCTCGACAGGGGGGGATACGCAGTATTTT
D gene: TRBD1; J gene: TRBJ1-5; clone size: NA; V gene: TRBV6-5; CDR3 protein: CASRSTGYGQPQHF; CDR3 DNA: TGTGCCAGCAGATCGACAGGGTATGGTCAGCCCCAGCATTTT
D gene: NA; J gene: TRBJ1-5; clone size: NA; V gene: TRBV7-8; CDR3 protein: CASSLVVTGLDQPQHF; CDR3 DNA: TGTGCCAGCAGCTTAGTTGTAACGGGGCTTGATCAGCCCCAGCATTTT
D gene: NA; J gene: TRBJ2-1; clone size: NA; V gene: TRBV7-2; CDR3 protein: CASSLDGGTPFF; CDR3 DNA: TGTGCCAGCAGCTTAGACGGGGGCACCCCGTTCTTC
D gene: NA; J gene: TRBJ2-2; clone size: NA; V gene: TRBV4-3; CDR3 protein: CASSQDGDWGTGELFF; CDR3 DNA: TGCGCCAGCAGCCAAGATGGGGACTGGGGCACCGGGGAGCTGTTTTTT
D gene: NA; J gene: TRBJ2-2; clone size: NA; V gene: TRBV6-4; CDR3 protein: CASSDSTGSTGELFF; CDR3 DNA: TGTGCCAGCAGTGACTCCACAGGGTCCACCGGGGAGCTGTTTTTT
D gene: NA; J gene: TRBJ2-7; clone size: NA; V gene: TRBV2; CDR3 protein: CASSEAPAREYF; CDR3 DNA: TGTGCCAGCAGTGAAGCCCCAGCCCGGGAGTACTTC
D gene: TRBD1; J gene: TRBJ1-6; clone size: NA; V gene: TRBV13; CDR3 protein: CASSLRGQGNSPLHF; CDR3 DNA: TGTGCCAGCAGCTTACGGGGACAGGGAAATTCACCCCTCCACTTT
D gene: NA; J gene: TRBJ1-2; clone size: NA; V gene: TRBV6-5; CDR3 protein: CASSYSPGMDGYTF; CDR3 DNA: TGTGCCAGCAGTTACTCCCCGGGGATGGATGGCTACACCTTC
D gene: NA; J gene: TRBJ2-1; clone size: NA; V gene: TRBV6-5; CDR3 protein: CASSYDPDFSYNEQFF; CDR3 DNA: TGTGCCAGCAGTTACGATCCGGATTTCTCCTACAATGAGCAGTTCTTC
D gene: TRBD1; J gene: TRBJ1-2; clone size: NA; V gene: TRBV6-5; CDR3 protein: CASSQTGTGYTF; CDR3 DNA: TGTGCCAGCAGTCAGACAGGGACCGGCTACACCTTC
D gene: NA; J gene: TRBJ2-3; clone size: NA; V gene: TRBV7-6; CDR3 protein: CASSRDRSTDTQYF; CDR3 DNA: TGTGCCAGCAGCCGGGACCGCTCCACAGATACGCAGTATTTT
D gene: NA; J gene: TRBJ1-1; clone size: few; V gene: TRBV9; CDR3 protein: CASSVAAGNTEAFF; CDR3 DNA: TGTGCCAGCAGCGTAGCAGCAGGGAACACTGAAGCTTTCTTT
D gene: TRBD1; J gene: TRBJ2-7; clone size: NA; V gene: TRBV29-1; CDR3 protein: CSVAGQGYEQYF; CDR3 DNA: TGCAGCGTCGCGGGACAGGGATACGAGCAGTACTTC
D gene: NA; J gene: TRBJ1-2; clone size: NA; V gene: TRBV19; CDR3 protein: CASSPFVANYGYTF; CDR3 DNA: TGTGCCAGTAGCCCCTTCGTAGCTAACTATGGCTACACCTTC
D gene: NA; J gene: TRBJ2-5; clone size: NA; V gene: TRBV6-6; CDR3 protein: CAGSDGPPQETQYF; CDR3 DNA: TGTGCCGGTTCAGATGGGCCGCCTCAAGAGACCCAGTACTTC
D gene: NA; J gene: TRBJ2-1; clone size: NA; V gene: TRBV5-6; CDR3 protein: CASSLVTNEQFF; CDR3 DNA: TGTGCCAGCAGCTTGGTGACCAATGAGCAGTTCTTC
D gene: NA; J gene: TRBJ2-7; clone size: NA; V gene: TRBV25-1; CDR3 protein: CASGGGRDEQYF; CDR3 DNA: TGTGCCAGCGGAGGGGGGAGGGACGAGCAGTACTTC
D gene: TRBD2; J gene: TRBJ2-7; clone size: NA; V gene: TRBV7-9; CDR3 protein: CASSQSGGLSYEQYF; CDR3 DNA: TGTGCCAGCAGTCAAAGCGGGGGGCTCTCCTACGAGCAGTACTTC
D gene: TRBD1; J gene: TRBJ1-2; clone size: NA; V gene: TRBV6-4; CDR3 protein: CASSDPRRRDREDYGYTF; CDR3 DNA: TGTGCCAGCAGTGACCCTAGAAGGCGGGACAGGGAGGACTATGGCTACACCTTC
D gene: NA; J gene: TRBJ1-4; clone size: NA; V gene: TRBV7-2; CDR3 protein: CASSLNTGRLEKLFF; CDR3 DNA: TGTGCCAGCAGCTTAAACACAGGGAGGTTAGAAAAACTGTTTTTT
D gene: NA; J gene: TRBJ2-7; clone size: NA; V gene: TRBV4-3; CDR3 protein: CASSQIEGAAGYEQYF; CDR3 DNA: TGCGCCAGCAGCCAAATTGAAGGGGCCGCTGGATACGAGCAGTACTTC
D gene: NA; J gene: TRBJ2-1; clone size: NA; V gene: TRBV12-5; CDR3 protein: CASGRTDSSYNEQFF; CDR3 DNA: TGTGCTAGTGGTCGGACAGACAGCTCCTACAATGAGCAGTTCTTC
D gene: NA; J gene: TRBJ2-7; clone size: NA; V gene: TRBV5-5; CDR3 protein: CASSLGAGFEQYF; CDR3 DNA: TGTGCCAGCAGCTTGGGGGCGGGTTTCGAGCAGTACTTC
D gene: TRBD2; J gene: TRBJ2-5; clone size: NA; V gene: TRBV9; CDR3 protein: CASSAGTSGGMQETQYF; CDR3 DNA: TGTGCCAGCAGCGCCGGGACTAGCGGGGGGATGCAAGAGACCCAGTACTTC
D gene: TRBD1; J gene: TRBJ1-1; clone size: NA; V gene: TRBV2; CDR3 protein: CASSDRVSTEAFF; CDR3 DNA: TGCGCCAGCAGCGACAGGGTGTCCACTGAAGCTTTCTTT
D gene: NA; J gene: TRBJ1-1; clone size: NA; V gene: TRBV15; CDR3 protein: CATSRSQTMNTEAFF; CDR3 DNA: TGTGCCACCAGCAGATCCCAGACGATGAACACTGAAGCTTTCTTT
D gene: TRBD1; J gene: TRBJ1-2; clone size: NA; V gene: TRBV4-2; CDR3 protein: CASSQEGADRASGYTF; CDR3 DNA: TGTGCCAGCAGCCAAGAAGGAGCGGACAGGGCAAGTGGCTACACCTTC
D gene: TRBD1; J gene: TRBJ2-1; clone size: NA; V gene: TRBV7-8; CDR3 protein: CASSMTGNEQFF; CDR3 DNA: TGTGCCAGCAGCATGACAGGGAATGAGCAGTTCTTC
D gene: NA; J gene: TRBJ1-5; clone size: NA; V gene: TRBV29-1; CDR3 protein: CSARSTEGDQPQHF; CDR3 DNA: TGCAGCGCTCGTTCCACGGAGGGGGATCAGCCCCAGCATTTT
D gene: NA; J gene: TRBJ2-2; clone size: NA; V gene: TRBV19; CDR3 protein: CASSPGLTGELFF; CDR3 DNA: TGTGCCAGTAGCCCCGGGTTAACCGGGGAGCTGTTTTTT
D gene: NA; J gene: TRBJ2-7; clone size: NA; V gene: TRBV7-8; CDR3 protein: CASSLGTASYEQYF; CDR3 DNA: TGTGCCAGCAGCTTAGGGACAGCCTCCTACGAGCAGTACTTC
D gene: NA; J gene: TRBJ1-2; clone size: NA; V gene: TRBV10-3; CDR3 protein: CAIIGVDGYGYTF; CDR3 DNA: TGTGCCATCATTGGGGTAGATGGCTATGGCTACACCTTC
D gene: NA; J gene: TRBJ1-5; clone size: NA; V gene: TRBV13; CDR3 protein: CASSAGRSNQPQHF; CDR3 DNA: TGTGCCAGCAGCGCAGGGAGAAGCAATCAGCCCCAGCATTTT
D gene: NA; J gene: TRBJ1-1; clone size: NA; V gene: TRBV27; CDR3 protein: CASSLGPPTEAFF; CDR3 DNA: TGTGCCAGCAGTTTAGGACCTCCCACTGAAGCTTTCTTT
D gene: NA; J gene: TRBJ2-2; clone size: NA; V gene: TRBV4-1; CDR3 protein: CASSLTKHTGELFF; CDR3 DNA: TGCGCCAGCAGCCTGACGAAACACACCGGGGAGCTGTTTTTT
D gene: NA; J gene: TRBJ2-2; clone size: NA; V gene: TRBV5-1; CDR3 protein: CASSLGGNTGELFF; CDR3 DNA: TGCGCCAGCAGCTTGGGGGGGAACACCGGGGAGCTGTTTTTT
D gene: NA; J gene: TRBJ1-1; clone size: NA; V gene: TRBV2; CDR3 protein: CASSDWTVSEAFF; CDR3 DNA: TGTGCCAGCAGTGATTGGACAGTATCTGAAGCTTTCTTT
D gene: NA; J gene: TRBJ1-3; clone size: NA; V gene: TRBV5-1; CDR3 protein: CASSITGAGNTIYF; CDR3 DNA: TGCGCCAGCAGCATCACAGGTGCTGGAAACACCATATATTTT
D gene: NA; J gene: TRBJ2-7; clone size: NA; V gene: TRBV9; CDR3 protein: CASSVGGSSSYEQYF; CDR3 DNA: TGTGCCAGCAGCGTAGGAGGTAGCTCCTCATACGAGCAGTACTTC
D gene: TRBD2; J gene: TRBJ2-7; clone size: NA; V gene: TRBV7-2; CDR3 protein: CASRLAGDYEQYF; CDR3 DNA: TGTGCCAGTAGACTAGCGGGGGATTACGAGCAGTACTTC